This section outlines one T cell receptor (beta chain) sequence together with its context. What it recognizes is unknown. The data were taken from a study of radiation and T cells in renal cell carcinoma. Whole-study findings and limits: Pretreatment tumor biopsies were lacking, so baseline clonotypes are unknown. In blood, top tumor clones expanded by 2 weeks, shrinking by 4.

Trimming shortened V by 3 bases and J by 5 bases, and 20 bases separated the two germline ends. Germline V gene lookup returns CDR1 GTSNPN and CDR2 SVGIG (reference sequence). The CDR3 extends over 15 amino acids. The time point: blood 4 weeks post-SBRT, at nephrectomy. The treatment denotes: 15 Gy SBRT to primary tumor, nephrectomy 4 weeks later. Sequenced by immunoSEQ multiplex PCR; TCRdb stores in-frame clones only, minus some. The sample shows fewer than 200,000 clones, about nine tenths of them seen only once. Sequencing used blood, obtained from a patient whose treatment included radiotherapy and nephrectomy. The V gene is TRBV30, the J gene TRBJ2-7, with D possibly being TRBD1 (6 bases). This TCR was sampled from a woman between 50 and 59 years old with renal cell carcinoma. Here the CDR3 DNA reads TGTGCCTGGAGCCTCCCTCGGCAGGGGCACGACGAGCAGTACTTC. It is translated as CAWSLPRQGHDEQYF.